This T cell receptor (beta chain) was identified during a study of tissue T cells after allogeneic stem cell transplantation. Broader study findings: Which tissue TCRs were alloreactive or antigen-specific was not determined. Some clones might be persisting host cells.

Specified time point: mouse harvest day 14 after allogeneic transplant. Each mouse received 10^7 T-cell-depleted marrow cells plus 10^6 splenic CD5+ T cells by tail vein. With respect to this clone: Its specificity is not known. Gene names and germline refer to mouse. The read terminates 1 residue ahead of where the CDR3 ends, so the germline J gene completes it.

TCRbeta CDR3 was sequenced at survey depth with template counts. Here immunoSEQ multiplex PCR was the method, and the copy in TCRdb shows in-frame clones only, minus some. The sample has just over 5,000 clones, 25% to 40% seen once; the top ten hold 4% to 5%. The V end lost 3 bases, the J end lost 10 bases, and 10 bases lay between the germline ends. This CDR3 has 11 amino acids. The germline CDR1 and CDR2 sequences are GKSSPN and SITVG. The sample consisted of skin. J is TRBJ2-1 and V is TRBV31; unclear D gene. This clonotype originated in a female BALB/c mouse given C57BL/6 T cells with graft-versus-host disease after an allogeneic hematopoietic cell transplant. Partial CDR3 DNA: TGTGCCTGGAGGCCAGACTCCGAGCAGTTC. It yields the protein CAWRPDSEQF. The entire CDR3 protein reads CAWRPDSEQFF.